The 6 T cell receptor beta chains in this list originate from one sample, sequenced in a study of T cell responses to AZD1222 COVID-19 vaccine. Using immunoSEQ multiplex PCR, the repertoire was profiled, and TCRdb retains in-frame clones only, with some absent. The data hold about 140,000 clones, with approximately 90% observed a single time. The sample consisted of peripheral blood, taken 28 days after the second AZD1222 dose. The receptors originated from an adult who received the AZD1222 COVID-19 vaccine.

V is TRBV5-1 and J is TRBJ1-4, with D tentatively TRBD1 (5 bases). CDR1 is SGHRS, CDR2 YFSETQ, per germline. The germline V and J ends were trimmed by 3 bases and 7 bases, with 19 bases remaining between them. The CDR3 sequence is 16 residues long. CDR3 sequence reads: CASSSGQGIGGEKLFF. The DNA for the CDR3 is TGCGCCAGCAGCTCCGGACAAGGGATAGGAGGTGAAAAACTGTTTTTT.

The chain links TRBV7-7 to TRBJ2-2; 12 positions agree with TRBD2. There are 16 residues in the CDR3. Germline V lookup: CDR1 SSHAT, CDR2 FNYEAQ (reference sequence). Trimming cost V 4 bases and J 7 bases; bases outside gene matches: 7. The CDR3 DNA reads TGTGCCAGCAGCTCGAGACTAGCGGGAGAGGTCGGGGAGCTGTTTTTT. Encoded protein: CASSSRLAGEVGELFF. The full variable domain, completed using reference TRBV7-7 and TRBJ2-2, is GAGVSQSPRYKVTKRGQDVTLRCDPISSHATLYWYQQALGQGPEFLTYFNYEAQPDKSGLPSDRFSAERPEGSISTLTIQRTEQRDSAMYRCASSSRLAGEVGELFFGEGSRLTVL.

V and J are TRBV11-2 and TRBJ1-2, with D possibly matching TRBD1 (6 bases). Germline V gives CDR1 SGHAT, CDR2 FQNNGV. This CDR3 has 14 amino acids. V was clipped by 1 base and J by 4 bases, with 10 bases between them. For the CDR3, the DNA is TGTGCCAGCAGCTTAGCAGGGGTCGTCTATGGCTACACCTTC. Protein sequence: CASSLAGVVYGYTF.

This chain joins TRBV4-3 and TRBJ1-2, with a tentative D call TRBD1 (5 bases). The CDR3 is 13 amino acids. Between the trimmed V and J ends, which lost 4 bases and 6 bases, there was a span of 12 bases. Germline assignment: CDR1 LGHNA and CDR2 YSLEER. The CDR3 is CASSLQMGDGYTF. CDR3 in DNA: TGCGCCAGCAGCCTTCAAATGGGGGATGGCTACACCTTC.

The CDR3 region is CASSPPGTSGRGEQFF. The CDR3 DNA reads TGTGCCAGCAGCCCGCCGGGGACTAGCGGGAGGGGTGAGCAGTTCTTC. The chain links TRBV7-2 to TRBJ2-1; 16 bases fit TRBD2. This CDR3 comprises 16 residues. With 5 bases clipped from V and 9 bases from J, the junction kept 7 bases outside the gene matches. CDR1 SGHTA and CDR2 FQGNSA come from the germline V gene.

This rearrangement joins TRBV9 to TRBJ2-2; D might be TRBD1 or TRBD2, each matching 7 bases. Trimming stripped 4 bases from V and 4 bases from J, with 20 bases between. Per germline, CDR1 SGDLS and CDR2 YYNGEE. The CDR3 has 17 residues. Written as DNA, the CDR3 is TGTGCCAGCAGCCCCAGGGGGGAGCGGGATACCACCGGGGAGCTGTTTTTT. Encoded protein: CASSPRGERDTTGELFF.